This T cell receptor (beta chain) was sequenced during a study of blood T cell repertoires in COVID-19. Study-wide context: Acute and convalescent COVID-19 specimens originated in the United States, Italy and Spain. From T cells, B-cell-depleted T cells, or PBMCs came the material, which was cDNA or gDNA.

Per the authors' pipeline: Reference gene primer amplification gave nucleated cell count estimates. Libraries were prepared by immunoSEQ multiplex PCR; TCRdb keeps only in-frame clonotypes and omits some of them. That table supplies the V and J calls and clone size; D and trimming were determined from the DNA. The table includes some 88,000 clones, 85% detected once. Within the sample, this clone is medium-sized. CDR3 length equals 14 residues. The V gene's germline CDR1 is LNHDA and CDR2 SQIVND (reference sequence). Trimming removed 5 bases from V and 7 bases from J; junction bases left unmatched: 6.

This clonotype was obtained from a man aged 55 to 70 with acute or convalescent COVID-19. The chain couples TRBV19 to TRBJ2-1; 9 bases align to TRBD2. The specimen was peripheral blood. This CDR3 reads CASSVRGGQNEQFF. DNA for the CDR3: TGTGCCAGTAGTGTGCGGGGGGGCCAAAATGAGCAGTTCTTC.